The rows below give T cell receptor beta chains drawn from one sample of a study of OX40 agonist ivuxolimab in advanced cancers. Clones were sequenced by immunoSEQ multiplex PCR, and TCRdb holds only the in-frame ones, with some missing. The sample yields approximately 89,000 clones, around 88% seen once. Sequencing was performed on CD4+ or CD8+ T cells sorted from blood, taken in a trial of the OX40 agonist ivuxolimab. The receptor source for this set is an adult with an advanced solid tumor such as melanoma, head and neck, liver or kidney cancer. Each CDR3 is given with its conserved first and last residue. The order of the fields is J gene, clone size, V gene, D gene, CDR3 protein, CDR3 DNA. A D gene is named only where the DNA matches it firmly. Size is stated for part of the rows, as once, few or many counts, or as a class when the clone is expanded.

j_call: TRBJ1-4
clone_size: -
v_call: TRBV18
d_call: -
cdr3_aa: CATQREGGHEKLFF
cdr3_nt: TGTGCCACCCAACGCGAGGGGGGGCACGAAAAACTGTTTTTT

j_call: TRBJ1-1
clone_size: -
v_call: TRBV2
d_call: -
cdr3_aa: CASSRQNTEAFF
cdr3_nt: TGTGCCAGCAGTAGACAGAACACTGAAGCTTTCTTT

j_call: TRBJ1-4
clone_size: -
v_call: TRBV7-2
d_call: -
cdr3_aa: CASIGQKATNEKLFF
cdr3_nt: TGTGCCAGCATCGGTCAGAAAGCAACTAATGAAAAACTGTTTTTT

j_call: TRBJ2-5
clone_size: -
v_call: TRBV5-1
d_call: -
cdr3_aa: CASSLQGFQETQYF
cdr3_nt: TGCGCCAGCAGCTTACAGGGTTTCCAAGAGACCCAGTACTTC

j_call: TRBJ2-7
clone_size: -
v_call: TRBV27
d_call: -
cdr3_aa: CASSLRDEQYF
cdr3_nt: TGTGCCAGCAGTTTGAGGGACGAGCAGTACTTC

j_call: TRBJ2-7
clone_size: -
v_call: TRBV29-1
d_call: -
cdr3_aa: CSVEGGDGYSYEQYF
cdr3_nt: TGCAGCGTTGAGGGAGGAGACGGCTACTCCTACGAGCAGTACTTC

j_call: TRBJ2-5
clone_size: -
v_call: TRBV7-8
d_call: -
cdr3_aa: CASSPLAAGETQYF
cdr3_nt: TGTGCCAGCAGCCCGTTAGCGGCGGGGGAGACCCAGTACTTC

j_call: TRBJ1-2
clone_size: -
v_call: TRBV9
d_call: -
cdr3_aa: CASSNYEEGYGYTF
cdr3_nt: TGTGCCAGCAGCAATTACGAAGAAGGCTATGGCTACACCTTC

j_call: TRBJ1-5
clone_size: -
v_call: TRBV6-5
d_call: -
cdr3_aa: CASSYPSGTDQPQHF
cdr3_nt: TGTGCCAGCAGTTACCCGTCAGGGACCGATCAGCCCCAGCATTTT

j_call: TRBJ1-4
clone_size: few
v_call: TRBV28
d_call: TRBD1
cdr3_aa: CASSSGQGGEKLFF
cdr3_nt: TGTGCCAGCAGTTCGGGACAGGGGGGGGAAAAACTGTTTTTT

j_call: TRBJ2-5
clone_size: -
v_call: TRBV5-1
d_call: TRBD1
cdr3_aa: CASNLRGPSETQYF
cdr3_nt: TGCGCCAGCAACCTCAGGGGGCCGTCAGAGACCCAGTACTTC

j_call: TRBJ2-1
clone_size: -
v_call: TRBV2
d_call: -
cdr3_aa: CASSELPTSGGEQFF
cdr3_nt: TGTGCCAGCAGTGAATTGCCGACTAGTGGGGGTGAGCAGTTCTTC

j_call: TRBJ2-3
clone_size: few
v_call: TRBV9
d_call: -
cdr3_aa: CASSVSGGPEGDTQYF
cdr3_nt: TGTGCCAGCAGCGTGAGTGGGGGTCCTGAGGGAGATACGCAGTATTTT

j_call: TRBJ2-7
clone_size: -
v_call: TRBV7-4
d_call: -
cdr3_aa: CASSRDGRKVEQYF
cdr3_nt: TGTGCCAGCAGCCGGGACGGTCGGAAGGTAGAGCAGTACTTC

j_call: TRBJ1-2
clone_size: -
v_call: TRBV2
d_call: TRBD1
cdr3_aa: CASRRTGIANYGYTF
cdr3_nt: TGTGCCAGCCGAAGGACAGGCATAGCTAACTATGGCTACACCTTC

j_call: TRBJ2-6
clone_size: -
v_call: TRBV19
d_call: -
cdr3_aa: CASSISTGANVLTF
cdr3_nt: TGTGCCAGTAGTATAAGTACTGGGGCCAACGTCCTGACTTTC

j_call: TRBJ1-1
clone_size: -
v_call: TRBV10-3
d_call: -
cdr3_aa: CAISESQMGEAFF
cdr3_nt: TGTGCCATCAGTGAATCGCAAATGGGTGAAGCTTTCTTT

j_call: TRBJ1-4
clone_size: -
v_call: TRBV4-1
d_call: -
cdr3_aa: CASSQVGRVRLFNEKLFF
cdr3_nt: TGCGCCAGCAGCCAAGTAGGGCGGGTGAGGCTCTTTAATGAAAAACTGTTTTTT

j_call: TRBJ2-7
clone_size: -
v_call: TRBV6-1
d_call: TRBD2
cdr3_aa: CASMDVGTSFYEQYF
cdr3_nt: TGTGCCAGCATGGACGTGGGGACTAGCTTCTACGAGCAGTACTTC

j_call: TRBJ2-5
clone_size: -
v_call: TRBV29-1
d_call: -
cdr3_aa: CSVEPGLGTQYF
cdr3_nt: TGCAGCGTTGAGCCCGGTCTAGGGACCCAGTACTTC

j_call: TRBJ1-4
clone_size: -
v_call: TRBV6-5
d_call: -
cdr3_aa: CASKAGQANEKLFF
cdr3_nt: TGTGCCAGCAAGGCGGGACAAGCGAATGAAAAACTGTTTTTT